This TCR beta chain was sequenced for a study of response to subunit inactivated influenza vaccine. From the RT-PCR reads, TCRdb called clonotypes with MiXCR, one entry per CDR3 protein. The sample contains about 540,000 distinct CDR3 sequences, roughly a quarter of which appear only once. Losses at the gene ends were 4 bases for V and 5 bases for J; bases not matched to a gene: 7. This CDR3 is built from 15 residues. This clonotype was found a few times. The same sample was also studied in work on T cells expressing NK-cell markers. That report adds: Making the TCR beta cDNA relied on 5'RACE template switching with UMIs. Sorted CD3+CD56-NKG2C+, CD3+CD56+NKG2C+ and CD3+CD56+NKG2C- T cells supplied the TCR beta repertoires. In several experiments, an anti-gamma-delta TCR antibody restricted sorting to alpha-beta TCR T cells.

The receptor was derived from a man aged 50 to 60 who received an inactivated influenza vaccine. The genes are TRBV12-3 or TRBV12-4 and TRBJ2-5; 10 nucleotides line up with TRBD2. Sequenced here: CD4+ T cells sorted from PBMCs, sampled about 12 days after vaccination. The CDR3 coding sequence is TGTGCCAGCAGTTCCCTCGTTAGCGGGAGGGAGACCCAGTACTTC. Its translation: CASSSLVSGRETQYF.